These 20 T cell receptor beta chains came from one sample sequenced in a study of shared clonotypes between healthy human individuals. Here immunoSEQ multiplex PCR was the method, and the copy in TCRdb shows in-frame clones only, minus some. The repertoire holds over 2 million clones, with about 95% as singletons. Naive CD8 populations comprised CD45RO-negative cells positively selected for CCR7, excluding terminally differentiated effector memory CD45RA+ cells. The sequenced sample consisted of naive CD8+ T cells sorted from blood. The receptor set was obtained from a man aged 18 to 29 in good health.

The J gene is TRBJ2-1, the V gene TRBV4-1, with 9 nucleotides matching TRBD1. The CDR3 spans 16 residues. V lost 4 bases and J lost 4; bases outside the gene matches: 8. From germline, CDR1 is MGHRA and CDR2 YSYEKL. The CDR3 region has the DNA TGCGCCAGCAGCCTCCGTGGACAGGGGTATTACAATGAGCAGTTCTTC. This translates into CASSLRGQGYYNEQFF.

The genes are TRBV6-5 and TRBJ1-1, with a tentative D call TRBD1 (5 bases). This CDR3 region has 14 residues. Germline CDR1 is MNHEY and CDR2 is SVGAGI. V was shortened by 4 bases and J by 3 bases, with 12 bases between the two germline ends. As DNA, the CDR3 is TGTGCCAGCAGTTTCTCAGCGGGGCACACTGAAGCTTTCTTT. Amino acids: CASSFSAGHTEAFF.

The rearrangement links TRBV5-1 to TRBJ1-2; D not resolved. The CDR3 sequence is 15 residues long. V shed 1 base and J shed 5 bases, with 15 bases lying between them. The germline V gene has CDR1 SGHRS and CDR2 YFSETQ. CDR3 nucleotide sequence: TGCGCCAGCAGCTTGTATCCCACGGGAGGGTATGGCTACACCTTC. It specifies CASSLYPTGGYGYTF.

The genes are TRBV28 and TRBJ2-2; D is unresolved. In germline, CDR1 is MDHEN, CDR2 SYDVKM. This CDR3 has 13 residues. V was shortened by 3 bases and J by 6 bases, with 8 bases between the two germline ends. Here the CDR3 reads CASSFSVPGELFF. CDR3 in DNA: TGTGCCAGCAGTTTTTCGGTCCCCGGGGAGCTGTTTTTT.

The CDR3 reads CASPYHGTEIEAFF. The CDR3 DNA sequence: TGTGCCAGCCCGTATCACGGGACAGAAATAGAAGCTTTCTTT. V usage is TRBV7-9 and J usage is TRBJ1-1, with TRBD1 identical over 7 bases. Germline V gives CDR1 SEHNR, CDR2 FQNEAQ (reference sequence). The CDR3 is 14 residues long. V trimming: 8 bases; J trimming: 8 bases; junction bases outside the gene matches: 14.

This clone was picked up one time. The J gene is TRBJ2-7, the V gene TRBV28; a possible D gene is TRBD1 (6 bases). From germline, CDR1 is MDHEN and CDR2 SYDVKM. The germline V and J ends were trimmed by 2 bases and 2 bases, with 13 bases remaining between them. The CDR3 covers 15 residues. The CDR3 sequence: CASSLGRGSPYEQYF. CDR3 coding DNA: TGTGCCAGCAGTTTAGGCAGGGGCTCGCCCTACGAGCAGTACTTC.

This chain connects TRBV7-8 to TRBJ1-2; 7 positions agree with TRBD1. V gave up 4 bases and J gave up 3 bases; unmatched junction bases: 8. Germline V gene sequence: CDR1 SGHVS, CDR2 FQNEAQ. CDR3 length: 15 residues. The CDR3 sequence is CASSSDRAADYGYTF. CDR3 DNA sequence: TGTGCCAGCAGCTCAGACAGGGCCGCGGACTATGGCTACACCTTC.

The chain has TRBV5-1 and TRBJ2-7, with 8 bases fitting TRBD1. This CDR3 contains 15 residues. Per germline, CDR1 SGHRS and CDR2 YFSETQ. V lost 0 bases to trimming and J lost 4 bases; unmatched junction nucleotides: 6. In nucleotides, the CDR3 is TGCGCCAGCAGCTTGGCTGGACAGGGTGTTTACGAGCAGTACTTC. Translated, it gives CASSLAGQGVYEQYF.

The CDR3 region has the DNA TGTGCCAGCAACAGAGCGGGTTTGGAGACCCAGTACTTC. Encoded protein: CASNRAGLETQYF. The chain joins TRBV2 to TRBJ2-5; possibly TRBD2 for D (6 bases). V gave up 7 bases and J gave up 5 bases, with 14 bases separating them. CDR3 length equals 13 residues. CDR1 is SNHLY, CDR2 FYNNEI, per germline.

This clone was seen once. Other DNA sequences in this sample translate to the same CDR3. This chain connects TRBV4-1 to TRBJ2-7; D may be TRBD2 (5 bases). V lost 1 base, J lost 2 bases, and 9 bases lay in between. CDR3 length: 14 amino acids. Per germline, CDR1 MGHRA and CDR2 YSYEKL. CDR3 residues: CASSQGTEAYEQYF. The CDR3 DNA follows: TGCGCCAGCAGCCAAGGGACTGAGGCCTACGAGCAGTACTTC.

This rearrangement joins TRBV11-2 to TRBJ2-2; no firm D call. V lost 5 bases, J lost 6 bases, and 10 bases lay in between. The CDR3 is 13 amino acids. Looked up from germline, CDR1 is SGHAT and CDR2 is FQNNGV. The CDR3 is CASSIWGSGELFF. The CDR3 region has the DNA TGTGCCAGCAGCATCTGGGGTTCCGGGGAGCTGTTTTTT.

The chain combines TRBV27 with TRBJ2-1; 7 nucleotides line up with TRBD2. CDR3 length: 15 amino acids. CDR1 MNHEY and CDR2 SMNVEV come from the germline V gene (reference sequence). The V and J ends lost 6 bases and 3 bases, in that order; junction bases with no gene match: 8. CDR3 coding DNA: TGTGCCAGCAGGTTGAACGGCGGGAGCTACAATGAGCAGTTCTTC. This codes for CASRLNGGSYNEQFF.

The genes are TRBV28 and TRBJ2-3; 11 bases are shared with TRBD2. This CDR3 has 17 amino acids. The V segment lost 5 bases and the J segment 0 bases; nucleotides outside the gene matches: 7. The germline V gene encodes CDR1 MDHEN and CDR2 SYDVKM. CDR3 DNA: TGTGCCAGCAGTCTTAGCGGGGGGGCGTCTAGCACAGATACGCAGTATTTT. This sequence encodes CASSLSGGASSTDTQYF.

The chain has TRBV28 and TRBJ1-5, with D perhaps TRBD1 (6 bases). The CDR3 loop spans 10 amino acids. The germline gives CDR1 MDHEN, CDR2 SYDVKM. Trimming cost V 11 bases and J 7 bases, with 9 bases left between them. CDR3 region: CAGGGQPQHF. The CDR3 bases are TGTGCCGGGGGGGGCCAGCCCCAGCATTTT.

V and J are TRBV2 and TRBJ1-1; tentatively, D is TRBD1 (6 bases). CDR3 length equals 16 residues. Per the germline V gene, CDR1 is SNHLY and CDR2 is FYNNEI. The V and J ends lost 5 bases and 0 bases respectively, with 16 bases between them. CDR3 region: CASSPGTGPMNTEAFF. In nucleotides, the CDR3 is TGTGCCAGCAGTCCAGGAACAGGGCCCATGAACACTGAAGCTTTCTTT.

The V gene is TRBV5-1, the J gene TRBJ2-7, with 13 bases identical to TRBD2. Per germline, CDR1 SGHRS and CDR2 YFSETQ. J lost 3 bases, V lost 4 bases, and 7 bases had no gene match. The CDR3 length is 16 residues. CDR3 in amino acids: CASSPGLAGSNYEQYF. The CDR3 region has the DNA TGCGCCAGCAGCCCGGGACTAGCGGGATCGAACTACGAGCAGTACTTC.

This clone was seen a single time. The chain couples TRBV2 to TRBJ2-7; D remains unclear. Germline-derived CDR1 and CDR2 are SNHLY and FYNNEI. V lost 2 bases and J lost 0, with 5 bases in between. The CDR3 contains 13 residues. Here the CDR3 DNA reads TGTGCCAGCAGTGAAACAATCTCCTACGAGCAGTACTTC. Translated: CASSETISYEQYF.

The chain couples TRBV27 to TRBJ1-1, with D possibly being TRBD1 (6 bases). CDR1 is MNHEY and CDR2 is SMNVEV in the germline V gene (reference sequence). V lost 6 bases and J lost 0, with 14 bases in between. The CDR3 covers 15 residues. The CDR3 DNA is TGTGCCAGCAGGGAAGGACAGAGTTTGAACACTGAAGCTTTCTTT. Translated, it gives CASREGQSLNTEAFF.

V gene TRBV7-8 combines with J gene TRBJ1-5; weak D call: TRBD1 (5 bases). The V end lost 5 bases, the J end lost 0 bases, and 11 bases lay between the germline ends. The CDR3 is 15 residues long. CDR1 SGHVS and CDR2 FQNEAQ come from the germline V gene. As DNA, the CDR3 is TGTGCCAGCAGCGCCTACGACAGTAGCAATCAGCCCCAGCATTTT. It translates to CASSAYDSSNQPQHF. The variable domain in full, completed from reference TRBV7-8 and TRBJ1-5, reads GAGVSQSPRYKVAKRGQDVALRCDPISGHVSLFWYQQALGQGPEFLTYFQNEAQLDKSGLPSDRFFAERPEGSVSTLKIQRTQQEDSAVYLCASSAYDSSNQPQHFGDGTRLSIL.

This rearrangement joins TRBV2 to TRBJ2-3, with 15 bases aligning to TRBD2. Germline V CDR1 and CDR2: SNHLY, FYNNEI. The CDR3 has 17 residues. V shed 10 bases and J 0 bases; nucleotides not matched to a gene: 8. In nucleotides, the CDR3 is TGTGCCAAGTCCGGGACTAGCGGGGGGCTAAGCACAGATACGCAGTATTTT. Residues: CAKSGTSGGLSTDTQYF.